These 26 T cell receptor beta chains share one sample of origin, sequenced in a study of Ad26.COV2.S vaccination and SARS-CoV-2 variants. Sequencing used immunoSEQ multiplex PCR; TCRdb keeps in-frame clones, though not all of them. The sample lists about 350,000 clones; about 91% were seen once. Sample: peripheral blood, taken after recovery from COVID-19. These TCRs come from a human donor who had recovered from COVID-19.

The chain employs TRBV10-3 and TRBJ1-1; D might be TRBD1 (6 bases). Germline V gives CDR1 ENHRY, CDR2 SYGVKD. The CDR3 spans 16 residues. V gave up 5 bases and J gave up 0 bases, with 16 bases separating them. The CDR3 region is CAISRSVRTVNTEAFF. The DNA for the CDR3 is TGTGCCATCAGTCGGAGCGTGAGGACAGTGAACACTGAAGCTTTCTTT.

This chain uses TRBV6-1 with TRBJ1-4; D unclear. The CDR3 extends over 14 amino acids. Germline loops: CDR1 MNHNS, CDR2 SASEGT. Trimming stripped 0 bases from V and 8 bases from J, with 10 bases between. The CDR3 sequence: CASSEAYTREKLFF. Here the CDR3 DNA reads TGTGCCAGCAGTGAAGCGTACACGCGAGAAAAACTGTTTTTT.

V gene TRBV5-1 combines with J gene TRBJ1-3, with D unresolved. V was pared by 0 bases and J by 0 bases, with 7 bases between. The V gene's germline CDR1 is SGHRS and CDR2 YFSETQ. The CDR3 sequence is 15 residues long. The CDR3 coding sequence is TGCGCCAGCAGCTTGGAGGTGCTCTCTGGAAACACCATATATTTT. Translating it yields CASSLEVLSGNTIYF.

Remarks on this clone: This sample also contains other DNA sequences that code for the same CDR3. The chain joins TRBV7-2 to TRBJ2-5; D gene ambiguous. The CDR3 spans 13 residues. The germline V gene encodes CDR1 SGHTA and CDR2 FQGNSA. V lost 2 bases, J lost 2 bases, and 6 bases lay in between. DNA for the CDR3: TGTGCCAGCAGCTTATACAGTCAAGAGACCCAGTACTTC. Its protein is CASSLYSQETQYF.

The chain links TRBV9 to TRBJ2-3, with 9 bases identical to TRBD2. This CDR3 is built from 15 residues. Losses at the gene ends were 4 bases for V and 0 bases for J; bases not matched to a gene: 3. CDR1 SGDLS and CDR2 YYNGEE come from the germline V gene. The chain's CDR3 is CASSISGGSTDTQYF. In DNA, the CDR3 is TGTGCCAGCAGCATTAGCGGGGGCAGCACAGATACGCAGTATTTT.

This clone was picked up one time. CDR3 in DNA: TGTGCCAGCAGCCCCCAGCGGGACAGGGGGTACGAGCAGTACTTC. It yields the protein CASSPQRDRGYEQYF. The J gene is TRBJ2-7, the V gene TRBV7-2; TRBD1 matches 11 bases. This CDR3 region has 15 residues. Trimming took 5 bases from V and 4 from J; bases not matched to a gene: 7. Germline V CDR1 and CDR2: SGHTA, FQGNSA.

The chain employs TRBV7-6 and TRBJ1-5; D perhaps matches TRBD1 (5 bases). Germline values: CDR1 SGHVS, CDR2 FNYEAQ. V lost 1 base, J lost 4 bases, and 11 bases lay in between. The CDR3 extends over 15 amino acids. CDR3 region: CASSLDPGRNQPQHF. The CDR3 DNA reads as TGTGCCAGCAGCTTAGATCCGGGGCGTAATCAGCCCCAGCATTTT.

The chain employs TRBV5-5 and TRBJ1-1; D unresolved. V lost 3 bases and J lost 5, with 5 bases in between. CDR1 and CDR2 (germline): SGHKS, YYEKEE (reference sequence). The CDR3 is 11 residues long. Written as DNA, the CDR3 is TGTGCCAGCAGCTGGGTTACTGAAGCTTTCTTT. It codes for CASSWVTEAFF. The full variable domain, completed using reference TRBV5-5 and TRBJ1-1, is DAGVTQSPTHLIKTRGQQVTLRCSPISGHKSVSWYQQVLGQGPQFIFQYYEKEERGRGNFPDRFSARQFPNYSSELNVNALLLGDSALYLCASSWVTEAFFGQGTRLTVV.

The chain carries TRBV3-1 (or the pseudogene TRBV3-2) and TRBJ2-3, with 7 bases aligning to TRBD2. V lost 1 base to trimming and J lost 5 bases; unmatched junction nucleotides: 9. This CDR3 spans 16 amino acids. Germline V gene sequence: CDR1 LGHDT, CDR2 YNNKEL (reference sequence). The CDR3 sequence: CASSQGAGNWGDTQYF. Here the CDR3 DNA reads TGTGCCAGCAGCCAAGGAGCGGGGAATTGGGGAGATACGCAGTATTTT.

The rearrangement links TRBV19 to TRBJ1-6; 8 positions agree with TRBD1. This CDR3 comprises 17 residues. The germline gives CDR1 LNHDA, CDR2 SQIVND (reference sequence). The ends lost 5 bases at V and 5 bases at J; junction bases unmatched: 11. The chain's CDR3 is CASSLRTGTGDNSPLHF. DNA for the CDR3: TGTGCCAGTAGTTTAAGAACCGGGACAGGAGATAATTCACCCCTCCACTTT.

This sequence joins TRBV19 and TRBJ1-5; TRBD1 is a possible D gene (5 bases). Germline CDR1 is LNHDA and CDR2 is SQIVND (reference sequence). CDR3 size: 16 residues. Between the trimmed V and J ends, which lost 3 bases and 2 bases, there was a span of 14 bases. The CDR3: CASSIGSGTGNQPQHF. The CDR3 DNA is TGTGCCAGTAGTATTGGCTCGGGGACTGGCAATCAGCCCCAGCATTTT.

The V and J genes are TRBV5-4 and TRBJ2-3; D call uncertain. Trimming took 4 bases from V and 2 from J, leaving 11 bases between them. Looked up from germline, CDR1 is SGHNT and CDR2 is YYREEE (reference sequence). This CDR3 is 14 amino acids long. The CDR3 region has the DNA TGTGCCAGCAGCACCTACTGGAACACAGATACGCAGTATTTT. Translation gives CASSTYWNTDTQYF.

The rearrangement links TRBV6-5 to TRBJ2-7; 11 bases match TRBD2. The CDR3 runs to 14 residues. Germline V CDR1 and CDR2: MNHEY, SVGAGI. The V segment lost 6 bases and the J segment 6 bases; nucleotides outside the gene matches: 7. CDR3 coding DNA: TGTGCCAGCAGGGCTAGCGGGGGGTATGTCGAGCAGTACTTC. This gives the protein CASRASGGYVEQYF.

CDR3: CASSLNVGGAYGYTF. As DNA, the CDR3 is TGTGCCAGCAGCCTCAACGTCGGGGGGGCGTATGGCTACACCTTC. V gene TRBV5-6 combines with J gene TRBJ1-2; possible D gene TRBD1, 6 bases. V shed 4 bases and J shed 5 bases, with 18 bases lying between them. The CDR3 spans 15 residues. The germline V gene has CDR1 SGHDT and CDR2 YYEEEE.

This chain joins TRBV6-1 and TRBJ1-1, with no clear D. V shed 0 bases and J shed 0 bases, with 5 bases lying between them. Germline V lookup: CDR1 MNHNS, CDR2 SASEGT. The CDR3 loop spans 14 amino acids. As DNA, the CDR3 is TGTGCCAGCAGTGAAGCCCTTCTGAACACTGAAGCTTTCTTT. It specifies CASSEALLNTEAFF.

The chain is built from TRBV12-5 and TRBJ1-3; TRBD1 might be the D (6 bases). The CDR3 covers 18 residues. Germline V gene sequence: CDR1 LGHNT, CDR2 FRNRAP. The V gene lost 5 bases and the J gene lost 0 bases, with 20 bases spanning the gap. The DNA for the CDR3 is TGTGCTAGTGGTCCAAACACAGGGATCACCAGCTCTGGAAACACCATATATTTT. It translates to CASGPNTGITSSGNTIYF.

This chain connects TRBV21-1 to TRBJ1-1. TRBV21-1 is reported as a pseudogene. The CDR3 has 18 amino acids. The DNA of the CDR3 is TGTGCCAGCAGCAAAGGGGGAGCCGCGGCCACTGGGAACACTGAAGCTTTCTTT. Its protein product is CASSKGGAAATGNTEAFF.

This chain's CDR3 is CASSDLDRVRNTEAFF. The CDR3 bases are TGCGCCAGCAGCGATCTTGACAGGGTAAGGAACACTGAAGCTTTCTTT. The chain has TRBV5-1 and TRBJ1-1, with 7 bases lining up with TRBD1. With 4 bases clipped from V and 1 base from J, the junction kept 10 bases outside the gene matches. CDR3 length equals 16 residues. In germline, CDR1 is SGHRS, CDR2 YFSETQ.

The gene calls are TRBV7-9 and TRBJ2-6, with D possibly being TRBD1 or TRBD2 (6 bases each). Germline CDR1 is SEHNR and CDR2 is FQNEAQ (reference sequence). The CDR3 extends over 18 amino acids. The V gene lost 0 bases and the J gene lost 0 bases, with 12 bases spanning the gap. The CDR3 coding sequence is TGTGCCAGCAGCTTAGCGGGGGGCCTATTCTCTGGGGCCAACGTCCTGACTTTC. Its translation is CASSLAGGLFSGANVLTF.

The chain combines TRBV10-3 with TRBJ1-1, with D perhaps TRBD1 (5 bases). Per germline, CDR1 ENHRY and CDR2 SYGVKD. Trimming shortened V by 6 bases and J by 0 bases, and 11 bases separated the two germline ends. The CDR3 is 14 amino acids. CDR3 DNA: TGTGCCATCAGCCCGACAGAGTTGAACACTGAAGCTTTCTTT. This translates into CAISPTELNTEAFF.

This clone has just a few counts. The V and J genes are TRBV12-5 and TRBJ1-6; D unresolved. Trimming cost V 2 bases and J 0 bases, with 11 bases left between them. There are 17 residues in the CDR3. Germline loops: CDR1 LGHNT, CDR2 FRNRAP. CDR3 residues: CASGLRPGSSYNSPLHF. The CDR3 bases are TGTGCTAGTGGTTTGAGACCGGGGAGCTCCTATAATTCACCCCTCCACTTT. The variable domain in full, with the rest retrieved from reference TRBV12-5 and TRBJ1-6, is DARVTQTPRHKVTEMGQEVTMRCQPILGHNTVFWYRQTMMQGLELLAYFRNRAPLDDSGMPKDRFSAEMPDATLATLKIQPSEPRDSAVYFCASGLRPGSSYNSPLHFGNGTRLTVT.

Note on this clone: Other DNA sequences in this sample translate to the same CDR3. The chain links TRBV5-6 to TRBJ2-7; D gene uncertain. Between the trimmed V and J ends, which lost 3 bases and 1 base, there was a span of 5 bases. Germline V CDR1 and CDR2: SGHDT, YYEEEE. The CDR3 is 12 residues long. In nucleotides, the CDR3 is TGTGCCAGCAGCTGGGGTTCCTACGAGCAGTACTTC. Translated: CASSWGSYEQYF.

The chain employs TRBV27 and TRBJ1-2, with 7 positions matching TRBD1. Germline lookup yields CDR1 MNHEY and CDR2 SMNVEV (reference sequence). Trimming removed 5 bases from V and 4 bases from J; junction bases left unmatched: 13. The CDR3 covers 16 residues. The CDR3 protein is CASSPLRQGPSYGYTF. CDR3 coding DNA: TGTGCCAGCAGTCCCCTACGACAGGGCCCTTCCTATGGCTACACCTTC.

This chain links TRBV6-2 or TRBV6-3 with TRBJ1-5; no clear D gene. The CDR3 covers 17 residues. Germline lookup yields CDR1 MNHEY and CDR2 SVGEGT. Trimming cost V 2 bases and J 0 bases, with 14 bases left between them. The CDR3 protein is CASSYVPGKLSNQPQHF. The CDR3 DNA is TGTGCCAGCAGTTACGTCCCAGGAAAGCTTAGCAATCAGCCCCAGCATTTT.

V is TRBV4-3 and J is TRBJ2-7; D assignment may be TRBD1 or TRBD2 (5 bases each). Trimming stripped 3 bases from V and 5 bases from J, with 14 bases between. Per germline, CDR1 LGHNA and CDR2 YSLEER. This CDR3 contains 14 residues. CDR3 nucleotide sequence: TGCGCCAGCAGCCAGGGTATCGGGGCCAACGAGCAGTACTTC. Translated, it gives CASSQGIGANEQYF.

The rearrangement joins TRBV10-2 to TRBJ1-2; D gene ambiguous. Looked up from germline, CDR1 is WSHSY and CDR2 is SAAADI. CDR3 size: 13 residues. Deletions cut 5 bases from V and 6 bases from J, with 13 bases between. The chain's CDR3 is CASSLDGVDGYTF. CDR3 bases: TGCGCCAGCAGTCTCGATGGAGTCGATGGCTACACCTTC.